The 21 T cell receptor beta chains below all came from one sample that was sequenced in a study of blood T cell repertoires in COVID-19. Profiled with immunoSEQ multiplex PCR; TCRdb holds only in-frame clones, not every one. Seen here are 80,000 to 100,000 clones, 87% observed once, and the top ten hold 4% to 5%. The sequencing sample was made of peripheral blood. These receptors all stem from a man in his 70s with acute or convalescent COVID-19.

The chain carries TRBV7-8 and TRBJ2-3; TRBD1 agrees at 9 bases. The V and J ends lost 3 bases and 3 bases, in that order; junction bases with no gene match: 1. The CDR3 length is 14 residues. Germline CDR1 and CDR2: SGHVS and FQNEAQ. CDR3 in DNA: TGTGCCAGCAGCTTCGGGACAGGGACAGATACGCAGTATTTT. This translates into CASSFGTGTDTQYF.

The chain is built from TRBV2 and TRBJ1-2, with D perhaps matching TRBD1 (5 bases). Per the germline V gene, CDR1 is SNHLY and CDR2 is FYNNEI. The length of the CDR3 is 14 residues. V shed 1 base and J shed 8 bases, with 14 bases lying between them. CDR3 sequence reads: CASSEGQGIKGYTF. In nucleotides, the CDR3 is TGTGCCAGCAGTGAAGGGCAGGGTATAAAGGGCTACACCTTC.

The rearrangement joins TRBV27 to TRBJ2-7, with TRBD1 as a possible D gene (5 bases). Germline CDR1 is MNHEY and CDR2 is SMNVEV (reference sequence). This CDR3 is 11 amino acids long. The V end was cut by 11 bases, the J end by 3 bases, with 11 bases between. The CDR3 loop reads CAEGVGYEQYV. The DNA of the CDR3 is TGTGCCGAAGGGGTCGGCTACGAGCAGTACGTC.

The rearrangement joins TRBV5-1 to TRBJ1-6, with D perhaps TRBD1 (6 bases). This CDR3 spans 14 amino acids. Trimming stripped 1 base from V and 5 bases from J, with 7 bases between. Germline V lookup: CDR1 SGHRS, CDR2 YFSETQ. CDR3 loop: CASSLNRDNSPLHF. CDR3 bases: TGCGCCAGCAGCTTGAACAGGGATAATTCACCCCTCCACTTT. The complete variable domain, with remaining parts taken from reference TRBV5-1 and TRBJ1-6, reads KAGVTQTPRYLIKTRGQQVTLSCSPISGHRSVSWYQQTPGQGLQFLFEYFSETQRNKGNFPGRFSGRQFSNSRSEMNVSTLELGDSALYLCASSLNRDNSPLHFGNGTRLTVT.

CDR3 sequence reads: CAWSVQGSTGELFF. The CDR3 DNA reads as TGTGCCTGGAGTGTCCAGGGGAGCACCGGGGAGCTGTTTTTT. This sequence joins TRBV30 and TRBJ2-2; a possible D gene is TRBD1 (6 bases). Trimming cost V 0 bases and J 4 bases, with 9 bases left between them. The CDR3 is 14 amino acids. Per germline, CDR1 GTSNPN and CDR2 SVGIG (reference sequence).

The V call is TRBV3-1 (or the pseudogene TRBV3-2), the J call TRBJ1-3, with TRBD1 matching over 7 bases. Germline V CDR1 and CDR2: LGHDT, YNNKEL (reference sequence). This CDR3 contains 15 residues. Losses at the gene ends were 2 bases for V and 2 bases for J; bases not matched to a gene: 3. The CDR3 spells CASSQPTGPGNTIYF. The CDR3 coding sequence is TGTGCCAGCAGCCAACCGACAGGGCCTGGAAACACCATATATTTT.

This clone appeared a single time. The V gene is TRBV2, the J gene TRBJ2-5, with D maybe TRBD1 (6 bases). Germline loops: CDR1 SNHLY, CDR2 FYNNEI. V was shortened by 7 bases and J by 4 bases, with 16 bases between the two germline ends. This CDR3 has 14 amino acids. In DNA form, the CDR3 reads TGTGCCAGCAATAACAGGGTAACGAGAGAGACCCAGTACTTC. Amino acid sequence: CASNNRVTRETQYF.

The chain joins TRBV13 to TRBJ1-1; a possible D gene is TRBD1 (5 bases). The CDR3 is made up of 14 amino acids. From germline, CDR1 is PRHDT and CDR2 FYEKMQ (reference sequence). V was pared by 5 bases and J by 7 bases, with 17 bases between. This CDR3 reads CASSGRDPVSEAFF. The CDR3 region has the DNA TGTGCCAGCAGCGGGCGGGACCCGGTAAGTGAAGCTTTCTTT.

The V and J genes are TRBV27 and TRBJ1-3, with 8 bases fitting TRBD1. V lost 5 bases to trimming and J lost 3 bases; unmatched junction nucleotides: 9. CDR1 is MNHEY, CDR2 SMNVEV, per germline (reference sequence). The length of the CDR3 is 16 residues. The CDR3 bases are TGTGCCAGCAGTAGGTCCGGGACAGGATTTGGAAACACCATATATTTT. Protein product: CASSRSGTGFGNTIYF.

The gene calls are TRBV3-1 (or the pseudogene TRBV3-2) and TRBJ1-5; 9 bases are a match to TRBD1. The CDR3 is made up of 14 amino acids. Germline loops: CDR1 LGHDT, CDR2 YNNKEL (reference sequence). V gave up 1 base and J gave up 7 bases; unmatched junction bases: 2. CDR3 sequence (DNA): TGTGCCAGCAGCCAAGGAACAGGGGGCCAGCCCCAGCATTTT. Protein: CASSQGTGGQPQHF.

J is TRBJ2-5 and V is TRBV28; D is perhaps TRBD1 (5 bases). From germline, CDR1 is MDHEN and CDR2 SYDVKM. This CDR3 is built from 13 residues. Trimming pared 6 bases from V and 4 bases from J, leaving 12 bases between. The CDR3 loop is CASRGSGRETQYF. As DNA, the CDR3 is TGTGCCAGCAGAGGCTCAGGGCGAGAGACCCAGTACTTC.

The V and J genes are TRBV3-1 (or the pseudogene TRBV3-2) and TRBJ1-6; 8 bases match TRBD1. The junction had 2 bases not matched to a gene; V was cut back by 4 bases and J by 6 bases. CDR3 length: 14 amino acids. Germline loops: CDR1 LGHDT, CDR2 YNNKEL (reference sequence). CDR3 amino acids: CASSPGGRNSPLHF. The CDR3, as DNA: TGTGCCAGCAGCCCAGGGGGCCGTAATTCACCCCTCCACTTT.

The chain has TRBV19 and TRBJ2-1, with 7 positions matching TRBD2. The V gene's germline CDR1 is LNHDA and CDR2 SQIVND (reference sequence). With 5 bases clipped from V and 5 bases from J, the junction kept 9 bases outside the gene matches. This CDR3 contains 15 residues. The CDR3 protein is CASSPQRGPHNEQFF. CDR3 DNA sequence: TGTGCCAGTAGTCCCCAGCGGGGTCCCCACAATGAGCAGTTCTTC.

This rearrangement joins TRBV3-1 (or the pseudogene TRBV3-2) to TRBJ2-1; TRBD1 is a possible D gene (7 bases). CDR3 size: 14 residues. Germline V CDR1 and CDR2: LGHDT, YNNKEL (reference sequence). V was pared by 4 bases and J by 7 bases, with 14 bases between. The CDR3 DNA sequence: TGTGCCAGCAGCCGACAGGGAGGTGGGAATGAGCAGTTCTTC. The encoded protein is CASSRQGGGNEQFF.

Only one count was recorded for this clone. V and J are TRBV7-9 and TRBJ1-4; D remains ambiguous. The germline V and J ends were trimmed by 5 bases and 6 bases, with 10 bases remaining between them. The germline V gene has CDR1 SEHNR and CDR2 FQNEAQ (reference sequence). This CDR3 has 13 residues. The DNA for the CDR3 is TGTGCCAGCAGCCCCTCTGTTGATGAAAAACTGTTTTTT. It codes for CASSPSVDEKLFF.

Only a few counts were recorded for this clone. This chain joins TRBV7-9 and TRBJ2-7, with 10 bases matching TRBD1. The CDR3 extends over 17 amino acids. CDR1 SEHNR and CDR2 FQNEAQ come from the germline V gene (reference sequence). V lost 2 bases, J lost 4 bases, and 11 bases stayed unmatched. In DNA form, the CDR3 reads TGTGCCAGCAGCTTATCGATACCGGGACAGGGGTCTTACGAGCAGTACTTC. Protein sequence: CASSLSIPGQGSYEQYF. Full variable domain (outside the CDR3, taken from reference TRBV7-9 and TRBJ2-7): DTGVSQNPRHKITKRGQNVTFRCDPISEHNRLYWYRQTLGQGPEFLTYFQNEAQLEKSRLLSDRFSAERPKGSFSTLEIQRTEQGDSAMYLCASSLSIPGQGSYEQYFGPGTRLTVT.

CDR3 bases: TGTGCTTCTCCTGGGCGGGGGGGCGTGAGCTCCTACAATGAGCAGTTCTTC. The encoded protein is CASPGRGGVSSYNEQFF. The rearrangement uses TRBV13 and TRBJ2-1, with 9 bases that match TRBD2. The CDR3 spans 17 residues. Germline V CDR1 and CDR2: PRHDT, FYEKMQ (reference sequence).

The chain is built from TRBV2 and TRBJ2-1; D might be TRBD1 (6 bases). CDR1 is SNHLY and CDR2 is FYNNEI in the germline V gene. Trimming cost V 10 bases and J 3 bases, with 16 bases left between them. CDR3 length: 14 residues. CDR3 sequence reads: CATSIRGYYNEQFF. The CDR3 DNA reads TGTGCCACCTCTATCAGGGGATACTACAATGAGCAGTTCTTC.

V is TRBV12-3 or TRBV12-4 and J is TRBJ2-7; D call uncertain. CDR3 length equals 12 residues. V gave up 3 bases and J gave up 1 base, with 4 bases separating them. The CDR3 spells CASSFGSYEQYF. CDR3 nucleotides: TGTGCCAGCAGTTTCGGGTCCTACGAGCAGTACTTC.

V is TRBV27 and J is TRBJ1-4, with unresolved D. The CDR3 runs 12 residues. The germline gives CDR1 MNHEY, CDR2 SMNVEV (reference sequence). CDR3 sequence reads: CPLQRGGEKLFF. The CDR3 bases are TGTCCCCTCCAACGAGGTGGTGAAAAACTGTTTTTT.

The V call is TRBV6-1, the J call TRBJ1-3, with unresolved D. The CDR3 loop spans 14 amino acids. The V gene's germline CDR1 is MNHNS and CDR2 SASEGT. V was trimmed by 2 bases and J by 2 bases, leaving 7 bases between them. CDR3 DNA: TGTGCCAGCAGTGAATCAGGTGCTGGAAACACCATATATTTT. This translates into CASSESGAGNTIYF.